The TCR beta chain under discussion was sequenced for a study of blood T cells in healthy people across ages. Regarding the study as a whole: Comparison with aged donors showed that long-lived donors had more naive CD4+ cells and higher diversity.

Germline CDR1 and CDR2: MNHEY and SMNVEV (reference sequence). The CDR3 is made up of 16 amino acids. The V gene lost 2 bases and the J gene lost 0 bases, with 13 bases spanning the gap. Per sample, no less than 5.5 micrograms of total RNA were extracted. This clonotype was found a few times. Its antigen is not identified. The second PCR ran roughly 6 to 12 cycles with a sample-barcoded 5' primer and J-beta primers. TCRdb re-analysed the 5' RACE reads in MiXCR, keeping a single row per CDR3 protein. The table shows 1.5 million to 2 million distinct CDR3 sequences, with 34% occurring only once. Sequenced material: blood. The rearrangement joins TRBV27 to TRBJ1-2; D is possibly TRBD1 (5 bases). This TCR was sampled from a woman aged 25 to 39 in good health. CDR3 residues: CASSLLVRTPNYGYTF. The CDR3 coding sequence is TGTGCCAGCAGTTTACTGGTCCGGACACCTAACTATGGCTACACCTTC.